Included here is one T cell receptor (beta chain) sequence, with context. Its specificity is unknown. The sample comes from a study of cytomegalovirus exposure and HLA in healthy donors. Findings and limits, study-wide: Per a prior analysis, the majority of TCR beta V segments were productive roughly 90% or roughly 30% of the time.

CDR1 and CDR2 from the germline V gene are SGHTA and FQGNSA. V was cut by 1 base and J by 0 bases, with 6 bases left in between. The CDR3 is made up of 14 amino acids. The PCR contained 60 Vbeta and 13 Jbeta primers. Using immunoSEQ multiplex PCR, the repertoire was profiled, and TCRdb retains in-frame clones only, with some absent. The profile shows some 110,000 clones, 74% of them singletons. Sequencing was carried out using PBMCs. This clonotype originated in a woman aged 50 to 60 in good health and CMV-seropositive. The chain joins TRBV7-2 to TRBJ1-2; tentative D call: TRBD1 (6 bases). The CDR3 loop is CASSLDRANYGYTF. In DNA, the CDR3 is TGTGCCAGCAGCTTAGACAGGGCTAACTATGGCTACACCTTC.